This T cell receptor (beta chain) was recorded in a study of shared clonotypes between healthy human individuals (dated by TCRdb to the early 2020s). With respect to the entire study: The cohort included a few men and a couple of women between 18 and 49 years of age. For each donor, CD4 naive and CD4 memory were each run on three plates, CD8 naive on two plates, and CD8 memory on one plate. Blood TCR repertoires of about 5 healthy adults were deeply sequenced to estimate repertoire size and the extent of clonotype sharing between individuals. Libraries were prepared and TCR repertoires were sequenced by different laboratories using diverse techniques, in order to increase sequencing depth and limit assay-specific biases. Each donor's leukapheresis produced roughly between roughly 0.85 and 9.5 billion PBMCs. Paper-wide results and their limitations: Rarefaction of sorted-subset datasets indicated incomplete sequencing despite the large sequencing depth. Pairwise subsampling indicated that sequencing depth was expected to affect the degree of clonotype sharing among donors. Clonotypes shared by all four sorted-subset donors showed higher generation probabilities than non-shared clonotypes. Because the study included a small number of donors, the genetic and exposure-history diversity represented was limited. Sharing across a few donors was observed for approximately 5% of naive CD4, 3% to 4% of naive CD8, 2% to 2.5% of memory CD4, and about 0.4% of memory CD8 clonotypes. Sampling was limited to blood, and TCR repertoires in tissue likely differ from TCR repertoires in blood. Estimated clonotype richness was generally larger for naive than for memory subsets.

Comment on this clone: The antigen this receptor binds is unknown. Qualities for individual bases were not recorded, and no much larger clone is one base off.

Donors were healthy HIV-negative adults with no recently reported acute infections or vaccinations. Only Caucasian adults living in Nashville, Tennessee, USA were represented among the donors. CD4+ T cells were enriched through magnetic negative selection, after which naive cells were positively selected on CD45RA and the remaining negative fraction served as the memory subset. Blood was collected by leukapheresis, and PBMCs were isolated by Ficoll-Histopaque density gradient centrifugation and then cryopreserved in liquid nitrogen vapor phase. Analytical flow cytometry was used to check the purity and quantity of each magnetically sorted T cell population. Genomic DNA was isolated from each sorted fraction and quantified by UV absorbance on a Nanodrop 2000c. The CDR3 spans 14 residues, from the cysteine through the phenylalanine. Only the CDR3 part of the read is kept: 42 bases, read in frame from the first base. CDR1 MDHEN and CDR2 SYDVKM are derived from the germline V gene. At the junction V is shortened by 5 bases and J by 5 bases, with 13 bases in between.

TCR CDR3 regions were amplified from genomic DNA by multiplex PCR using the deep immunoSEQ assay. Extracted genomic DNA from each cell subset was distributed evenly across all wells of several immunoSEQ 96-well plates, and each plate was treated as a replicate. For sorted subsets, about 200 ng genomic DNA, equal to 30,000 to 35,000 T cell genomes, was loaded into each replicate PCR. The purified libraries were quantified using a Qubit 3.0 fluorometer, sized with a Bioanalyzer 2100, and then quantified again using the KAPA Library Quantification kit. Each immunoSEQ 96-well plate was sequenced on its own single-read 150-cycle Illumina NextSeq 550 flow cell. Regarding the original processing steps: Because the immunoSEQ output included only junctional sequences and no quality scores, the filtering could not be the same as the filtering used for full-length reads. Sequences were annotated with PyIR, a Python wrapper for IgBLAST v1.9, using IMGT germline references to assign V/J genes and CDR3. Reads with weak V/J assignments (E-value above 1e-6), missing CDR3, stop codons, out-of-frame junctions, or ambiguous translated residues were removed. V3J clonotypes were defined as sequences sharing the same inferred V gene, J gene, and CDR3 amino acid sequence. Percentage overlap between repertoires was calculated by dividing the number of shared unique clonotypes by the size of the smaller repertoire. RTK rarefaction, the Chao1 estimator, and Recon v2.1 estimates of unobserved clonotypes were used to assess repertoire richness. OLGA was used to compute generation probabilities for all TCRbeta clonotypes that the gDNA method yielded from a few donors. TCRdb mirrors the immuneACCESS table, restricted to in-frame sequences. Some clones are absent from its copies; in checked studies, under half trace to an unresolved V gene, and the reason for the others is unknown. V, J and clone size are those of that table, while D and trimming were read from the DNA. The sample records some 2.3 million clones, 90% to 95% of which are singletons. Of the sample, about 0.37% falls within the top ten clones.

This sequence was found in a man younger than 35 in good health. Some clones in this sample may be carry-over from other donors' samples. Recombination linked TRBV28 to TRBJ1-5; TRBD1 is perhaps the D gene, given 5 matching bases. The sequenced sample was naive CD4+ T cells from PBMCs. The intended sense of this specimen's cell subset or site label: CD45RA+ positively selected. The CDR3 protein sequence reads: CASSAGRGDQPQHF. At the DNA level, the sequence is TGTGCCAGCAGTGCGGGACGAGGGGATCAGCCCCAGCATTTT.